Shown below are 10 T cell receptor beta chains from a single sample sequenced in a study of blood T cell repertoires in COVID-19. Libraries were prepared by immunoSEQ multiplex PCR; TCRdb keeps only in-frame clonotypes and omits some of them. The data show more than 85,000 clones, about 88% seen once. The specimen was peripheral blood. Every receptor here comes from an elderly woman with acute or convalescent COVID-19.

V and J are TRBV6-6 and TRBJ1-5; 10 bases align to TRBD1. The CDR3 is made up of 16 amino acids. CDR1 MNHNY and CDR2 SVGAGI come from the germline V gene (reference sequence). V shed 8 bases, J shed 3 bases, and the junction held 10 bases outside the gene matches. The CDR3 protein is CASSLGQGGINQPQHF. For the CDR3, the DNA is TGTGCCAGCTCGCTAGGACAGGGGGGCATCAATCAGCCCCAGCATTTT.

This chain links TRBV18 with TRBJ2-7, with D possibly being TRBD2 (5 bases). The CDR3 sequence is 15 residues long. Germline-derived CDR1 and CDR2 are KGHSH and LQKENI. V lost 3 bases and J 6 bases, leaving 18 bases between the germline ends. CDR3 sequence reads: CASSPLEGTTSEQYF. The CDR3 DNA follows: TGTGCCAGCTCACCGTTAGAGGGAACAACGTCCGAGCAGTACTTC.

This chain's CDR3 is CASSLFGDTEAFF. For the CDR3, the DNA is TGTGCCAGCAGTTTATTCGGGGACACTGAAGCTTTCTTT. The V gene is TRBV27, the J gene TRBJ1-1, with D unresolved. The CDR3 loop spans 13 amino acids. Trimming pared 1 base from V and 3 bases from J, leaving 6 bases between. Germline CDR1 and CDR2: MNHEY and SMNVEV (reference sequence).

V gene TRBV28 combines with J gene TRBJ1-5; D unclear. Trimming took 4 bases from V and 0 from J, leaving 10 bases between them. This CDR3 is 15 amino acids long. In germline, CDR1 is MDHEN, CDR2 SYDVKM. In DNA, the CDR3 is TGTGCCAGCAGTTACCCTAGCCATAGCAATCAGCCCCAGCATTTT. Translation: CASSYPSHSNQPQHF. Using reference TRBV28 and TRBJ1-5 for the parts outside the CDR3, the full variable domain is DVKVTQSSRYLVKRTGEKVFLECVQDMDHENMFWYRQDPGLGLRLIYFSYDVKMKEKGDIPEGYSVSREKKERFSLILESASTNQTSMYLCASSYPSHSNQPQHFGDGTRLSIL.

The chain links TRBV15 to TRBJ1-2; 7 bases fit TRBD1. Trimming removed 2 bases from V and 3 bases from J; junction bases left unmatched: 9. Germline CDR1 LNHNV, CDR2 YYDKDF (reference sequence). The CDR3 loop spans 16 amino acids. For the CDR3, the DNA is TGTGCCACCAGCAGAAGAGGTGGCCAGGGGGACTATGGCTACACCTTC. As protein: CATSRRGGQGDYGYTF.

This chain joins TRBV30 and TRBJ1-6; D call uncertain. Germline V CDR1 and CDR2: GTSNPN, SVGIG (reference sequence). Trimming took 2 bases from V and 8 from J, leaving 10 bases between them. This CDR3 has 13 amino acids. The CDR3 sequence is CAWSLLEDSPLHF. The DNA for the CDR3 is TGTGCCTGGAGTTTGCTTGAGGATTCACCCCTCCACTTT.

The rearrangement joins TRBV6-5 to TRBJ1-2, with 9 bases lining up with TRBD1. J gave up 4 bases and V 1 base, and 7 bases lay outside the gene matches. The CDR3 is 16 residues long. Germline-derived CDR1 and CDR2 are MNHEY and SVGAGI. The CDR3 DNA reads as TGTGCCAGCAGTTACTTAACAGGGGGCGCAGCCTATGGCTACACCTTC. Translation gives CASSYLTGGAAYGYTF.

The chain uses TRBV6-5 and TRBJ1-2, with D perhaps matching TRBD1 (5 bases). This CDR3 has 12 residues. The germline gives CDR1 MNHEY, CDR2 SVGAGI. V was trimmed by 2 bases and J by 8 bases, leaving 9 bases between them. The CDR3 region has the DNA TGTGCCAGCAGTTACCAGGGTGGCGGCTACACCTTC. Encoded protein: CASSYQGGGYTF.

The genes are TRBV18 and TRBJ1-1; D call uncertain. V was clipped by 2 bases and J by 1 base, with 5 bases between them. Per the germline V gene, CDR1 is KGHSH and CDR2 is LQKENI. There are 13 residues in the CDR3. The CDR3: CASSPNGNTEAFF. As DNA, the CDR3 is TGTGCCAGCTCACCAAACGGGAACACTGAAGCTTTCTTT.

This clone was detected a few times. The V gene is TRBV7-9, the J gene TRBJ1-1; possibly TRBD1 for D (6 bases). V lost 3 bases and J lost 8, with 19 bases in between. Germline lookup yields CDR1 SEHNR and CDR2 FQNEAQ (reference sequence). This CDR3 contains 15 residues. CDR3 nucleotides: TGTGCCAGCAGCTTCCCCCTAGGGGGTGGGAAGGAAGCTTTCTTT. Residues: CASSFPLGGGKEAFF.